One and the same sample provided the 18 T cell receptor beta chains below, sequenced in a study of control samples from healthy donors and cancer patients. Only in-frame clones appear in the TCRdb table, and some are missing; sequencing was by immunoSEQ multiplex PCR. The data contain around 200,000 clones, around 92% of them singletons. Sequenced: blood. These receptors originate from a woman under 40 in good health.

The CDR3 here is CASSVTGGNQPQHF. In DNA form, the CDR3 reads TGCGCCAGCAGTGTTACGGGGGGCAATCAGCCCCAGCATTTT. This chain connects TRBV10-2 to TRBJ1-5; TRBD1 might be the D (5 bases). V lost 4 bases, J lost 2 bases, and 9 bases lay in between. The CDR3 is made up of 14 amino acids. Germline values: CDR1 WSHSY, CDR2 SAAADI.

The V call is TRBV11-2, the J call TRBJ2-7; TRBD2 agrees at 7 bases. The V and J ends lost 1 base and 2 bases, in that order; junction bases with no gene match: 5. This CDR3 contains 15 residues. Germline V CDR1 and CDR2: SGHAT, FQNNGV. This CDR3 is CASSLVQRGPYEQYF. Here the CDR3 DNA reads TGTGCCAGCAGCTTAGTCCAGCGGGGACCCTACGAGCAGTACTTC.

The V gene is TRBV6-2 or TRBV6-3, the J gene TRBJ2-3, with TRBD2 matching over 8 bases. CDR3 length equals 15 residues. The trim removed 0 bases at V and 2 bases at J, leaving 1 base unmatched. The germline gives CDR1 MNHEY, CDR2 SVGEGT. In DNA form, the CDR3 reads TGTGCCAGCAGTTACTCGGGACTAGTCACAGATACGCAGTATTTT. Its protein product is CASSYSGLVTDTQYF.

The CDR3 DNA sequence: TGTGCCAGTAGATCCGGGACTAGCGGGAGGGCCTACAATGAGCAGTTCTTC. Its protein product is CASRSGTSGRAYNEQFF. The chain carries TRBV19 and TRBJ2-1; TRBD2 matches 16 bases. V shed 6 bases, J shed 2 bases, and the junction held 4 bases outside the gene matches. From germline, CDR1 is LNHDA and CDR2 SQIVND (reference sequence). This CDR3 comprises 17 residues.

This clone was recorded once. The J gene is TRBJ2-3, the V gene TRBV18; 13 bases map to TRBD2. The CDR3 has 16 residues. CDR1 and CDR2 from the germline V gene are KGHSH and LQKENI. J was trimmed by 3 bases and V by 3 bases; bases with no gene match: 3. The CDR3 spells CASSPMTSGGTDTQYF. The CDR3 DNA follows: TGTGCCAGCTCACCGATGACTAGCGGGGGGACAGATACGCAGTATTTT.

The chain joins TRBV4-3 to TRBJ1-2; D might be TRBD1 (5 bases). Trimming took 4 bases from V and 5 from J, leaving 8 bases between them. Looked up from germline, CDR1 is LGHNA and CDR2 is YSLEER. The CDR3 spans 12 residues. The CDR3 bases are TGCGCCAGCAGCCGCGGACAATATGGCTACACCTTC. It yields the protein CASSRGQYGYTF.

This chain connects TRBV28 to TRBJ2-3; 10 positions agree with TRBD2. CDR1 is MDHEN and CDR2 is SYDVKM in the germline V gene. The CDR3 is 14 amino acids. The junction had 2 bases not matched to a gene; V was cut back by 6 bases and J by 2 bases. The DNA for the CDR3 is TGTGCCAGCAGCACTAGCGGGGACACAGATACGCAGTATTTT. Translation: CASSTSGDTDTQYF.

The rearrangement links TRBV12-3 or TRBV12-4 to TRBJ2-1, with D possibly matching TRBD2 (6 bases). V gave up 3 bases and J gave up 9 bases, with 9 bases separating them. The CDR3 covers 12 residues. CDR3 amino acids: CASSFPRGEQFF. The CDR3 nucleotides read TGTGCCAGCAGTTTTCCGCGGGGTGAGCAGTTCTTC.

The genes are TRBV28 and TRBJ2-7; no clear D. V was shortened by 2 bases and J by 7 bases, with 6 bases between the two germline ends. CDR3 length: 11 residues. Germline V gene sequence: CDR1 MDHEN, CDR2 SYDVKM. CDR3 protein: CASSLIGEQYF. The DNA of the CDR3 is TGTGCCAGCAGTTTAATCGGGGAGCAGTACTTC.

The V and J genes are TRBV9 and TRBJ2-3; 14 bases line up with TRBD2. V gave up 4 bases and J gave up 1 base; unmatched junction bases: 2. The CDR3 runs 16 residues. Germline V gives CDR1 SGDLS, CDR2 YYNGEE. As DNA, the CDR3 is TGTGCCAGCAGCCAGACTAGCGGGGGGGGCACAGATACGCAGTATTTT. Residues: CASSQTSGGGTDTQYF.

The chain combines TRBV19 with TRBJ2-6, with D tentatively TRBD1 or TRBD2 (5 bases each). The ends were cut back, 3 bases at V and 2 bases at J, with 11 bases in the middle. CDR3 length: 16 amino acids. CDR1 and CDR2 from the germline V gene are LNHDA and SQIVND (reference sequence). This chain's CDR3 is CASSIQRGAGANVLTF. The CDR3 nucleotides read TGTGCCAGTAGTATTCAGAGGGGAGCTGGGGCCAACGTCCTGACTTTC. Together with reference TRBV19 and TRBJ2-6, the CDR3 gives the full variable domain: DGGITQSPKYLFRKEGQNVTLSCEQNLNHDAMYWYRQDPGQGLRLIYYSQIVNDFQKGDIAEGYSVSREKKESFPLTVTSAQKNPTAFYLCASSIQRGAGANVLTFGAGSRLTVL.

The chain uses TRBV3-1 (or the pseudogene TRBV3-2) and TRBJ1-1; 7 nucleotides agree with TRBD1. This CDR3 has 14 residues. The V gene end was trimmed by 0 bases and the J gene end by 4 bases; junction bases not matched to a gene: 2. Germline V gene lookup returns CDR1 LGHDT and CDR2 YNNKEL (reference sequence). The CDR3 DNA sequence: TGTGCCAGCAGCCAAGACGGGACAGCCACTGAAGCTTTCTTT. It specifies CASSQDGTATEAFF.

This clone was observed once. The CDR3 loop reads CASSTTANYGYTF. The CDR3 DNA sequence: TGTGCCAGCAGCACGACAGCTAACTATGGCTACACCTTC. V and J are TRBV5-6 and TRBJ1-2; TRBD1 might be the D (5 bases). CDR3 length equals 13 residues. The germline V gene encodes CDR1 SGHDT and CDR2 YYEEEE. The V end lost 4 bases, the J end lost 0 bases, and 7 bases lay between the germline ends.

This clone was detected only a few times. V gene TRBV11-2 combines with J gene TRBJ2-2; TRBD2 agrees at 8 bases. The V and J ends lost 5 bases and 10 bases, in that order; junction bases with no gene match: 9. CDR1 is SGHAT, CDR2 FQNNGV, per germline. The CDR3 consists of 14 residues. The CDR3 bases are TGTGCCAGCAGCCGATTAGCGGGGAGAGAGGAGCTGTTTTTT. Translation: CASSRLAGREELFF.

This clone appeared once. The rearrangement links TRBV29-1 to TRBJ1-2, with 11 bases matching TRBD1. CDR1 and CDR2 (germline): SQVTM, ANQGSEA. This CDR3 spans 13 amino acids. Losses at the gene ends were 4 bases for V and 8 bases for J; bases not matched to a gene: 6. CDR3 amino acids: CSVVRDRGDGYTF. CDR3 sequence (DNA): TGCAGCGTTGTACGGGACAGGGGGGACGGCTACACCTTC.

This clone was seen only once. The genes are TRBV19 and TRBJ1-5, with D perhaps TRBD1 (5 bases). Trimming took off 6 bases at V and 0 bases at J, with 9 bases between the two ends. The CDR3 is made up of 14 amino acids. CDR1 is LNHDA, CDR2 SQIVND, per germline (reference sequence). CDR3 sequence reads: CASRPRVSNQPQHF. The CDR3 bases are TGTGCCAGTAGGCCCAGGGTTAGCAATCAGCCCCAGCATTTT.

This clone was recorded a few times. The CDR3 nucleotides read TGTGCCAGCAGCCGGACGGAGGGCGGCTACACCTTC. It specifies CASSRTEGGYTF. The gene calls are TRBV6-5 and TRBJ1-2; no clear D gene. The V end lost 6 bases, the J end lost 8 bases, and 13 bases lay between the germline ends. The CDR3 extends over 12 amino acids. Germline loops: CDR1 MNHEY, CDR2 SVGAGI.

The rearrangement uses TRBV30 and TRBJ2-5; no clear D. V was trimmed by 0 bases and J by 2 bases, leaving 7 bases between them. Germline V gene lookup returns CDR1 GTSNPN and CDR2 SVGIG (reference sequence). The CDR3 is 13 residues long. CDR3 in DNA: TGTGCCTGGAGTGTACATGGACAAGAGACCCAGTACTTC. This gives the protein CAWSVHGQETQYF.